The sequence of this TCR beta chain was determined in a study of shared clonotypes between healthy human individuals. This clone was seen only a few times. Deep level was the assay's run setting. Unsorted PBMC DNA was sequenced on ten immunoSEQ deep assay plates. In the original analysis: Junction-only sequences without quality scores came from ImmunoSEQ, so filtering differed. The table came from immunoSEQ multiplex PCR; TCRdb's copy has only in-frame clones and leaves some out. V and J calls and clone size are those listed in that table; D and trimming were worked out from the DNA. The table lists fewer than 600,000 clones, around three quarters of them singletons, with approximately 12% in the top ten. Germline assignment: CDR1 SGHKS and CDR2 YYEKEE (reference sequence). This CDR3 region has 14 residues. Trimming pared 0 bases from V and 1 base from J, leaving 7 bases between.

The sequence derives from a woman aged 40 to 50 in good health. Some clones in this sample may be carry-over from other donors' samples. The sample taken for sequencing was PBMCs. J is TRBJ1-1 and V is TRBV5-5; D ambiguous. The CDR3 loop is CASSLGPSNTEAFF. The CDR3 nucleotides read TGTGCCAGCAGCTTGGGACCCTCGAACACTGAAGCTTTCTTT.